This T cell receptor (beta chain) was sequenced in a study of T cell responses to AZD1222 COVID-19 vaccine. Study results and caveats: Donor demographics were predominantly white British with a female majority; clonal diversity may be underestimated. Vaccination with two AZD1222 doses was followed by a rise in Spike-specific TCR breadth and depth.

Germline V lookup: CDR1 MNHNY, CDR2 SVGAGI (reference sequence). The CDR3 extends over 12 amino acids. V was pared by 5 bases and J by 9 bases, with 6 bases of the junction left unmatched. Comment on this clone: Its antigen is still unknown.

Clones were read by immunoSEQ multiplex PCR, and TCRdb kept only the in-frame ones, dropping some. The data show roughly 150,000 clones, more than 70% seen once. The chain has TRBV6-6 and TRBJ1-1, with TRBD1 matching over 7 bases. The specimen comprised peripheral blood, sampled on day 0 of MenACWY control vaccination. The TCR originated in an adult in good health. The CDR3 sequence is CASSHRDSQAFF. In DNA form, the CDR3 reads TGTGCCAGCAGTCACCGGGACAGCCAAGCTTTCTTT.